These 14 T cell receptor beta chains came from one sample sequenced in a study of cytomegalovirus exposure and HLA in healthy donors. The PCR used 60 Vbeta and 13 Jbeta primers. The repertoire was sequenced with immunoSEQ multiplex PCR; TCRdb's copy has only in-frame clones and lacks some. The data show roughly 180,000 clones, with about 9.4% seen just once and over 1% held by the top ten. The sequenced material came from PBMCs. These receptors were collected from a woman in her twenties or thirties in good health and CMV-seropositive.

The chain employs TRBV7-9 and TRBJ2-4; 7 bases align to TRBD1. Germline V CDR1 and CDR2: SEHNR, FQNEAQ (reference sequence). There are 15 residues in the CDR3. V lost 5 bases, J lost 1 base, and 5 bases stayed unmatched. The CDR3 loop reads CASSATGEAKNIQYF. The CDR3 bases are TGTGCCAGCAGCGCTACAGGGGAGGCCAAAAACATTCAGTACTTC.

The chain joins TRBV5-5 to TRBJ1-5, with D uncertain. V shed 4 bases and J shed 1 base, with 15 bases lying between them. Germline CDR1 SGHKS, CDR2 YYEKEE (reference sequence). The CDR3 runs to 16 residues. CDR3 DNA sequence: TGTGCCAGCAGCAGGGAGGGATGGGCGAGCAATCAGCCCCAGCATTTT. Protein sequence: CASSREGWASNQPQHF.

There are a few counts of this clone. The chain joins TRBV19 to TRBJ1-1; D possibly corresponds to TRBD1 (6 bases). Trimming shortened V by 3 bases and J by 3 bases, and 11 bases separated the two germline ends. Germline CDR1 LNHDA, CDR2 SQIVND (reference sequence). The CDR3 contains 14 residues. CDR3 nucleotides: TGTGCCAGTAGTATTCAGGGGTGGGACACTGAAGCTTTCTTT. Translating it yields CASSIQGWDTEAFF.

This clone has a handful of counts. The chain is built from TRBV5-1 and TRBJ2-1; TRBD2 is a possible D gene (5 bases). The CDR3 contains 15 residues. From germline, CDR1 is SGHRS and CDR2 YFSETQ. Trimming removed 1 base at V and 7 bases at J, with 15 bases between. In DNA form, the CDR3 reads TGCGCCAGCAGCTTGAGGGTAAGCGGAGATAATGAGCAGTTCTTC. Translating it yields CASSLRVSGDNEQFF.

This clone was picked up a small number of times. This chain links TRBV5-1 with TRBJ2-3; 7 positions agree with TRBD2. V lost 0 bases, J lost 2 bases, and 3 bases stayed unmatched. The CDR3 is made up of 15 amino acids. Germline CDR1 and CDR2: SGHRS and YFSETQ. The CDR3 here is CASSLAAGATDTQYF. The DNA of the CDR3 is TGCGCCAGCAGCTTGGCTGCGGGAGCCACAGATACGCAGTATTTT.

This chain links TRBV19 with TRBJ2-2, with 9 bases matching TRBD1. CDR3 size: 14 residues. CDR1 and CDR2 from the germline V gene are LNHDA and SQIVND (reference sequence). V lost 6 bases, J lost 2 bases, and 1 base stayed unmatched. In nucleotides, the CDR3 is TGTGCCAGTAGGGACAGGGGTAACACCGGGGAGCTGTTTTTT. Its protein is CASRDRGNTGELFF.

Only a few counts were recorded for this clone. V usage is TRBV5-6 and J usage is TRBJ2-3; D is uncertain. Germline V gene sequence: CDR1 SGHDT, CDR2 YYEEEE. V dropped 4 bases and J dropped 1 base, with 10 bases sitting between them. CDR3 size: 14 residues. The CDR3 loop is CASSPTTRTDTQYF. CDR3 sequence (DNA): TGTGCCAGCAGCCCTACTACTCGCACAGATACGCAGTATTTT.

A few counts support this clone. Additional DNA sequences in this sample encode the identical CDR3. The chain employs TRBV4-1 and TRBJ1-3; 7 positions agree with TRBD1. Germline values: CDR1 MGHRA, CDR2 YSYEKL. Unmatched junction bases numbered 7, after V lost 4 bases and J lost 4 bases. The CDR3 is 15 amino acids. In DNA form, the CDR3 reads TGCGCCAGCAGCCGACCGACAGGGCAGGGAAACACCATATATTTT. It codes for CASSRPTGQGNTIYF.

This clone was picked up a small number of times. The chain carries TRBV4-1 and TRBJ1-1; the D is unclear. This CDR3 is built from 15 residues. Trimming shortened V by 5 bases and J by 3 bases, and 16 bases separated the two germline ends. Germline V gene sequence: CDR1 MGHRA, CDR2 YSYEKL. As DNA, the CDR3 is TGCGCCAGCAGCACCGTCTTTGAGGGTCACACTGAAGCTTTCTTT. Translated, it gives CASSTVFEGHTEAFF.

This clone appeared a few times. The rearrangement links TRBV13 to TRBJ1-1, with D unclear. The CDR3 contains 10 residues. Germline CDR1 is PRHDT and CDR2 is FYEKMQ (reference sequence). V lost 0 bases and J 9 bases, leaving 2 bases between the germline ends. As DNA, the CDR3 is TGTGCCAGCAGCTTAGGCAAAGCTTTCTTT. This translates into CASSLGKAFF.

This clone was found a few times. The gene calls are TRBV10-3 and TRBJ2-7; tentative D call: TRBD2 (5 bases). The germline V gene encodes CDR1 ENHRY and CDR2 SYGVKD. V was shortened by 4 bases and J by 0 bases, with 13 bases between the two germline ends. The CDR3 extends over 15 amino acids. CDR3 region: CAISGAAELSYEQYF. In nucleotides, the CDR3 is TGTGCCATCAGTGGGGCAGCGGAACTCTCCTACGAGCAGTACTTC.

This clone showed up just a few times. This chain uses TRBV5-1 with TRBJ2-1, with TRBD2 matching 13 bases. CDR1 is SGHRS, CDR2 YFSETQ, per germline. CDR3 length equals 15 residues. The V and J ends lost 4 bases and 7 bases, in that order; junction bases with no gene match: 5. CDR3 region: CASSPWTSGSNEQFF. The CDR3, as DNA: TGCGCCAGCAGCCCGTGGACTAGCGGGAGTAATGAGCAGTTCTTC.

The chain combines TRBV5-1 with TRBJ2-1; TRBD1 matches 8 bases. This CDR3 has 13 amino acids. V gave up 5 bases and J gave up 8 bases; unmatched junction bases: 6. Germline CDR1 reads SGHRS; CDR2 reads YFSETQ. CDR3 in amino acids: CASSYDRGHEQFF. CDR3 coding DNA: TGCGCCAGCAGTTATGACAGGGGCCATGAGCAGTTCTTC. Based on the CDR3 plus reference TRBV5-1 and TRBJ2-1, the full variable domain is KAGVTQTPRYLIKTRGQQVTLSCSPISGHRSVSWYQQTPGQGLQFLFEYFSETQRNKGNFPGRFSGRQFSNSRSEMNVSTLELGDSALYLCASSYDRGHEQFFGPGTRLTVL.

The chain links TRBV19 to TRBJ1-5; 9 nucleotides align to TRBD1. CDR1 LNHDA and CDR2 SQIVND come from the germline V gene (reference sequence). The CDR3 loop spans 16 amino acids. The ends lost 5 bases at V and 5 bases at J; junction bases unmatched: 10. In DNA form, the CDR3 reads TGTGCCAGTAGTTACCGGGGGGGACAGGGACATCAGCCCCAGCATTTT. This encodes CASSYRGGQGHQPQHF.